These T cell receptor beta chains were read from a single sample in a study of blood T cells in healthy people across ages. A single record per CDR3 protein comes from TCRdb applying MiXCR to the 5' RACE reads. The sample consists of approximately 800,000 distinct CDR3 sequences, 20% to 30% of them appearing once. These records were also assigned to another study, of T cells of mothers and their children.

The specimen was blood. The origin of the receptors is a boy younger than 18 in good health. CDR3s include the opening cysteine and the closing phenylalanine or tryptophan. The D gene is left open where the match is weak. Size values are once, few and many counts, or a class for expanded clones, and some rows have none.

TRBV20-1	-	TRBJ2-7	TRBD1	CSASADRVTYEQYF	TGCAGTGCTAGCGCCGACAGGGTAACCTACGAGCAGTACTTC
TRBV5-1	-	TRBJ2-1	TRBD1	CASSLEQGNNEQFF	TGCGCCAGCAGCTTGGAACAGGGGAACAATGAGCAGTTCTTC
TRBV7-3	-	TRBJ1-1	-	CASSLLGPGTEAFF	TGTGCCAGCAGTTTACTAGGCCCGGGCACTGAAGCTTTCTTT
TRBV29-1	-	TRBJ2-7	TRBD1	CSVEVAQGFAEQYF	TGCAGCGTTGAGGTCGCACAGGGGTTCGCCGAGCAGTACTTC
TRBV12-3/TRBV12-4	-	TRBJ2-2	-	CASSLGFDSNTGELFF	TGTGCCAGCAGTTTAGGATTCGATTCGAACACCGGGGAGCTGTTTTTT
TRBV5-1	many	TRBJ2-3	TRBD2	CASSSTGGPDTQYF	TGCGCCAGCTCCTCGACGGGGGGGCCAGATACGCAGTATTTT
TRBV7-6	-	TRBJ2-1	TRBD1	CASSLDPGQGSWKQFF	TGTGCCAGCAGCTTAGATCCGGGACAGGGGTCCTGGAAGCAGTTCTTC
TRBV2	many	TRBJ2-5	-	CASTGGEETQYF	TGTGCCAGCACAGGGGGGGAAGAGACCCAGTACTTC
TRBV19	few	TRBJ1-2	-	CASSIGSDPDTNYGYTF	TGTGCCAGTAGTATAGGGTCGGATCCCGATACTAACTATGGCTACACCTTC
TRBV4-2	few	TRBJ1-1	-	CASSQGTGTEAFF	TGTGCCAGCAGCCAGGGAACGGGCACTGAAGCTTTCTTT
TRBV5-1	few	TRBJ2-4	-	CASSLVGGATKNIQYF	TGCGCCAGCAGCTTAGTGGGGGGCGCAACCAAAAACATTCAGTACTTC